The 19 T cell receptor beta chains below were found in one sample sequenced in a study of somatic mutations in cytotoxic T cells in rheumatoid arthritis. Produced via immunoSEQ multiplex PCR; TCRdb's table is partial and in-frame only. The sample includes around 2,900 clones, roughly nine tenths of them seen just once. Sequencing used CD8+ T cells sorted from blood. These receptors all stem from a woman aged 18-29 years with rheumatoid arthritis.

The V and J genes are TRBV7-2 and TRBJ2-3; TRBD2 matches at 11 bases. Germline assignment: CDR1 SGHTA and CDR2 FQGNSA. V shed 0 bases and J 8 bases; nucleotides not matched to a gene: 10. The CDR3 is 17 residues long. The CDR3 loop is CASSLAIPGLAELTQYF. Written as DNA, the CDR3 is TGTGCCAGCAGCTTAGCGATCCCGGGACTAGCGGAACTTACGCAGTATTTT.

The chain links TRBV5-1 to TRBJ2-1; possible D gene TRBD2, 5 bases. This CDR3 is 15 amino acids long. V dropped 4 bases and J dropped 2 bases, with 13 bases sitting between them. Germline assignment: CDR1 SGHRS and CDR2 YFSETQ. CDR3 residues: CASSGLAGTYNEQFF. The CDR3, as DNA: TGCGCCAGCAGCGGGCTAGCCGGAACCTACAATGAGCAGTTCTTC.

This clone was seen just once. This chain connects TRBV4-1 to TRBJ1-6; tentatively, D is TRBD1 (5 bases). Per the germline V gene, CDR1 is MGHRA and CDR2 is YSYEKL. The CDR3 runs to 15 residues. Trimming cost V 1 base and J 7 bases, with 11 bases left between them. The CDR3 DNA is TGCGCCAGCAGCCAAGTAGGAGGGGAAAATTCACCCCTCCACTTT. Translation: CASSQVGGENSPLHF.

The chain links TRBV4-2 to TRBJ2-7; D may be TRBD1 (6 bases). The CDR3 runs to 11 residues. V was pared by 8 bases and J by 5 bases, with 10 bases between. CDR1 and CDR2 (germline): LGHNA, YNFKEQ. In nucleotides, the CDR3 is TGTGCCAGCGCTCAGGGGAACGAGCAGTACTTC. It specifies CASAQGNEQYF.

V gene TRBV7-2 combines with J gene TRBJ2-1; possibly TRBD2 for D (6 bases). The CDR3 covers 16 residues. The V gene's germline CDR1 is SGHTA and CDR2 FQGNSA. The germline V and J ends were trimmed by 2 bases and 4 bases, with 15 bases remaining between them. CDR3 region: CASSLSGTAFYNEQFF. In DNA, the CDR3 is TGTGCCAGCAGCTTAAGTGGGACTGCTTTTTACAATGAGCAGTTCTTC.

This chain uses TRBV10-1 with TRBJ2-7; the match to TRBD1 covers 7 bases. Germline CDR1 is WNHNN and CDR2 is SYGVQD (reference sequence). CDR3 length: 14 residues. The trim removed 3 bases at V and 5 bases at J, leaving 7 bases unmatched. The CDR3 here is CASSEGTDYDEQYF. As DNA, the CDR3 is TGCGCCAGCAGTGAAGGGACAGACTACGACGAGCAGTACTTC.

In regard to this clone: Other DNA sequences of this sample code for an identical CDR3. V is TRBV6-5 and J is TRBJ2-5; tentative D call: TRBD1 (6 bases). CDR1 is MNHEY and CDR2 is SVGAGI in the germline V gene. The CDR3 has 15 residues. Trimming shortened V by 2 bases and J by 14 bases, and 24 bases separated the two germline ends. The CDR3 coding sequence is TGTGCCAGCAGTTACGGACAGCTCCTCTCCTACGAGCAATACTTC. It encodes CASSYGQLLSYEQYF.

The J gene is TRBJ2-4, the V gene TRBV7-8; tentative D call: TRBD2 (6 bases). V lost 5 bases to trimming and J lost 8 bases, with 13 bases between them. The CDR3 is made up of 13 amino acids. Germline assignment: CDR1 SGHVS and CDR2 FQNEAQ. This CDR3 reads CASSNGPGDIQYF. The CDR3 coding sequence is TGTGCCAGCAGCAACGGACCGGGGGACATTCAGTACTTC.

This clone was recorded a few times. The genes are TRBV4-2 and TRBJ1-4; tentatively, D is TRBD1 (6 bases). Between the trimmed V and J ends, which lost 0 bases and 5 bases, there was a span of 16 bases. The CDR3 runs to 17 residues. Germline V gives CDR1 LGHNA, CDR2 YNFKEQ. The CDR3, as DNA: TGTGCCAGCAGCCAAGATGAGGTACAGGGCGGAAATGAAAAACTGTTTTTT. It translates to CASSQDEVQGGNEKLFF.

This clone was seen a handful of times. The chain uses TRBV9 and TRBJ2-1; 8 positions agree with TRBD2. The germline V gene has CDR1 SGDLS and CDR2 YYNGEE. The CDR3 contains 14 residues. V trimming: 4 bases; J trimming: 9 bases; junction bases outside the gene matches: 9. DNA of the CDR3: TGTGCCAGCAGCAGCGGACTAGCAGCAGCTGAGCAGTTCTTC. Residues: CASSSGLAAAEQFF.

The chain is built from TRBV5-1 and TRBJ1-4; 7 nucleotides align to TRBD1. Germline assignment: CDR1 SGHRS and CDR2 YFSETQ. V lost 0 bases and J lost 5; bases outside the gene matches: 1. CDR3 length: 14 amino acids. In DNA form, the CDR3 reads TGCGCCAGCAGCTTGGTACAGGGGAATGAAAAACTGTTTTTT. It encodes CASSLVQGNEKLFF.

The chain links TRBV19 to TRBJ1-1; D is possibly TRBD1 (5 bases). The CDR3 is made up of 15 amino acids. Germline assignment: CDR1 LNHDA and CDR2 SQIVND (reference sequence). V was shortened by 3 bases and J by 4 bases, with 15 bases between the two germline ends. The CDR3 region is CASSISTGRSTEAFF. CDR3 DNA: TGTGCCAGTAGTATCAGTACAGGACGGTCCACTGAAGCTTTCTTT.

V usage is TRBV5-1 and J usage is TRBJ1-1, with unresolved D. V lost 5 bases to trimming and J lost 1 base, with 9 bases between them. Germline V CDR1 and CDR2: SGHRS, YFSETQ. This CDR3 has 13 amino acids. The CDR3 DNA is TGCGCCAGCAGTTACACAAGGAACACTGAAGCTTTCTTT. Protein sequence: CASSYTRNTEAFF.

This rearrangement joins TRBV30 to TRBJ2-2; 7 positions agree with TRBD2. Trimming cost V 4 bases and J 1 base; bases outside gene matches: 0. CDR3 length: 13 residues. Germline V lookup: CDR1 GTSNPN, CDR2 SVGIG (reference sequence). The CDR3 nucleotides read TGTGCCTGGACTAGCGGGAACACCGGGGAGCTGTTTTTT. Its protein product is CAWTSGNTGELFF.

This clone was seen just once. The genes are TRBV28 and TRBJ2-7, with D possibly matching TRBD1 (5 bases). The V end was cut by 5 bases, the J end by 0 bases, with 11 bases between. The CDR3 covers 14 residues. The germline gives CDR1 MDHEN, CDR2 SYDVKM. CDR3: CASSPRQSSYEQYF. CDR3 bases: TGTGCCAGCAGTCCCCGACAGAGCTCCTACGAGCAGTACTTC.

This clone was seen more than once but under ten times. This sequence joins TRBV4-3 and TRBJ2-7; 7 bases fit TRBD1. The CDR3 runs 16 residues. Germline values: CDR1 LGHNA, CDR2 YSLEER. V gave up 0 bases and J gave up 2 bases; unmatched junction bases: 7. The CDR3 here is CASSQDVTGETYEQYF. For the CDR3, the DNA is TGCGCCAGCAGCCAAGATGTTACAGGGGAGACCTACGAGCAGTACTTC.

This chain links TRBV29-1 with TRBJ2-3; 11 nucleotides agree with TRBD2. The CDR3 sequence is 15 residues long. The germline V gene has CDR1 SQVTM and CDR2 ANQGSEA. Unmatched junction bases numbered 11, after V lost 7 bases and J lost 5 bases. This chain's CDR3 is CSASHTSGGIDTQYF. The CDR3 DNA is TGCAGCGCCTCCCATACTAGCGGGGGAATAGATACGCAGTATTTT.

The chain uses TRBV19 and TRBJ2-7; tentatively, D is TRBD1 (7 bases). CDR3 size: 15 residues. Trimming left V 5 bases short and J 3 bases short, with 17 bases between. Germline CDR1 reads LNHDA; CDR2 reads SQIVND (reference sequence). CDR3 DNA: TGTGCCAGTAGTCTTGGCGGGACAGAATTCTACGAGCAGTACTTC. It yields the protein CASSLGGTEFYEQYF.

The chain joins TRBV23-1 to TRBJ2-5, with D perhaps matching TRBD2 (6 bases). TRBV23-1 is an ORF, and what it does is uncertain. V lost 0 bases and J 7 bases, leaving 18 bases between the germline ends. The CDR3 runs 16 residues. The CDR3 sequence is CASSQSGTPGRGTQYF. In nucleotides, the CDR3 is TGCGCCAGCAGTCAATCCGGGACTCCGGGTCGCGGGACCCAGTACTTC.